The rows below give T cell receptor beta chains drawn from one sample of a study of Ad26.COV2.S vaccination and SARS-CoV-2 variants. The protocol was immunoSEQ multiplex PCR, while the TCRdb copy is restricted to in-frame clones and leaves out a portion. The sample comprises approximately 350,000 clones, about 80% of which are singletons, and approximately 7% rests with the top ten. Sequencing was performed on peripheral blood, taken in a trial of Ad26.COV2.S vaccine versus placebo. The receptors shown here come from a person aged 18-60 years who received the Ad26.COV2.S COVID-19 vaccine or a placebo. The CDR3 runs from the conserved cysteine through the conserved F or W. A D gene is named only where the DNA matches it firmly. Size values are once, few and many counts, or a class for expanded clones, and some rows have none.

j_call v_call d_call clone_size cdr3_aa cdr3_nt
TRBJ2-7 TRBV9 TRBD2 . CASSPRTSGRGLPEQYF TGTGCCAGCAGCCCGAGGACTAGCGGGAGGGGCCTTCCCGAGCAGTACTTC
TRBJ1-1 TRBV6-5 . . CASRPGGNTEAFF TGTGCCAGCAGGCCCGGGGGGAACACTGAAGCTTTCTTT
TRBJ2-1 TRBV6-1 . . CASSEESRVLNEQFF TGTGCCAGCAGTGAAGAAAGCCGAGTCCTAAATGAGCAGTTCTTC
TRBJ1-5 TRBV6-1 . . CASSESADPQPQHF TGTGCCAGCAGTGAATCGGCAGATCCTCAGCCCCAGCATTTT
TRBJ1-4 TRBV2 . . CASRNDDEKLFF TGTGCCAGCCGGAACGACGATGAAAAACTGTTTTTT
TRBJ2-2 TRBV10-3 . . CAISRGSTSGELFF TGTGCCATCAGCCGGGGGTCGACGTCCGGGGAGCTGTTTTTT
TRBJ2-5 TRBV29-1 . . CSVRQETQYF TGCAGCGTGAGACAAGAGACCCAGTACTTC
TRBJ1-2 TRBV6-6 . . CASDGRNYGYTF TGTGCCAGCGATGGAAGAAACTATGGCTACACCTTC
TRBJ2-7 TRBV6-5 . few CASGPSYEQYF TGTGCCAGCGGCCCAAGCTACGAGCAGTACTTC
TRBJ2-2 TRBV9 . . CASSTTSFKPGELFF TGTGCCAGCAGTACTACCTCGTTTAAACCCGGGGAGCTGTTTTTT
TRBJ1-2 TRBV7-9 . . CASNVGKKQGGGYTF TGTGCCAGCAACGTAGGAAAAAAACAGGGAGGCGGCTACACCTTC